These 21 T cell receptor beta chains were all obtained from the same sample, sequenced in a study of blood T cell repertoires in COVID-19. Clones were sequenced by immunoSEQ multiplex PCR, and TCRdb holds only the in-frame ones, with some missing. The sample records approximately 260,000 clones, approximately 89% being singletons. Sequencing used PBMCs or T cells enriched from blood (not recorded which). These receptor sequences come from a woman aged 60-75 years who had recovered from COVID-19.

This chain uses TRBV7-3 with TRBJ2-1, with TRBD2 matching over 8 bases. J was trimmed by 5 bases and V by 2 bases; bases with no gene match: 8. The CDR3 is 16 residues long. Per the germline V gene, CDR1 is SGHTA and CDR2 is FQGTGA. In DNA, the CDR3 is TGTGCCAGCAGCTTACTTGGCGGGGGGCTCAACAATGAGCAGTTCTTC. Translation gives CASSLLGGGLNNEQFF.

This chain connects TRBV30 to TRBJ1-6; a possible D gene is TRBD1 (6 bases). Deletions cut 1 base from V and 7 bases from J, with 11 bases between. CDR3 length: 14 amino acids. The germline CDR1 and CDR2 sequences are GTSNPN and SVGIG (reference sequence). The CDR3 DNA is TGTGCCTGGAGTGATGGGGACATCAATTCACCCCTCCACTTT. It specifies CAWSDGDINSPLHF.

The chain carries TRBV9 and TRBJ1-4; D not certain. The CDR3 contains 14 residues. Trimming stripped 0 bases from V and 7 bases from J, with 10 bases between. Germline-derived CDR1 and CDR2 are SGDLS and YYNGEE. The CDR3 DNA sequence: TGTGCCAGCAGCGTAGAGCCGTCCGGTGAAAAACTGTTTTTT. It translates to CASSVEPSGEKLFF.

CDR3 loop: CATDGGGNTIYF. DNA of the CDR3: TGTGCCACCGACGGAGGGGGAAACACCATATATTTT. This chain connects TRBV19 to TRBJ1-3, with D uncertain. The germline CDR1 and CDR2 sequences are LNHDA and SQIVND (reference sequence). The CDR3 covers 12 residues. V dropped 10 bases and J dropped 4 bases, with 11 bases sitting between them.

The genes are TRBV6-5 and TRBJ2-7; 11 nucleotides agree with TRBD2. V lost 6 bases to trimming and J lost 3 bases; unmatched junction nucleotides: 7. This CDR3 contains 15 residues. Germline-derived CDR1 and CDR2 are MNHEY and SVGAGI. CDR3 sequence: CASSEGLAEFYEQYF. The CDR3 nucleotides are TGTGCCAGCAGCGAGGGACTAGCGGAATTCTACGAGCAGTACTTC.

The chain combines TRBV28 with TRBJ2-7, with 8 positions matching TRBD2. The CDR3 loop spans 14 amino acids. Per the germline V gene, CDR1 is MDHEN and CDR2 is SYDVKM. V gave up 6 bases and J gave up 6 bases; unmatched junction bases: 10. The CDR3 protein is CASSYGLAGFEQYF. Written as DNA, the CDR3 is TGTGCCAGCAGCTATGGACTAGCAGGCTTCGAGCAGTACTTC.

CDR3 bases: TGCGCCAGCAGCTTGGACTCCGGGAGGGAGCAGTTCTTC. It codes for CASSLDSGREQFF. The chain carries TRBV5-1 and TRBJ2-1, with 7 nucleotides matching TRBD2. The CDR3 is 13 residues long. V was clipped by 0 bases and J by 10 bases; unmatched bases: 4. In germline, CDR1 is SGHRS, CDR2 YFSETQ.

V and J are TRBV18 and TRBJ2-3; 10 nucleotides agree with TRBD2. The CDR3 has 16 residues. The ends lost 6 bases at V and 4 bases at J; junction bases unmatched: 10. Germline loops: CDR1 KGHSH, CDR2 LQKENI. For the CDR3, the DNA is TGTGCCAGCTCGGCGACTAAGCGGGGGGGATCAGATACGCAGTATTTT. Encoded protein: CASSATKRGGSDTQYF.

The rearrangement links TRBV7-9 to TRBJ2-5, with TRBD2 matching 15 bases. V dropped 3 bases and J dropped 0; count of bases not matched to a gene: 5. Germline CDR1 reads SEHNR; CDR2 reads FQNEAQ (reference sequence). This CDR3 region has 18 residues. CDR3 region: CASSLGLAGGSHQETQYF. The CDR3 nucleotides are TGTGCCAGCAGCTTGGGACTAGCGGGAGGCTCTCACCAAGAGACCCAGTACTTC.

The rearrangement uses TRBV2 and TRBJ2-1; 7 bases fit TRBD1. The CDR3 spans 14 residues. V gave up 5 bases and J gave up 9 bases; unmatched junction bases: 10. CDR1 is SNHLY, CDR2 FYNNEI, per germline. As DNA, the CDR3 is TGTGCCAGCAGTCGACAGGGCCCGGTGGGTGAGCAGTTCTTC. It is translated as CASSRQGPVGEQFF.

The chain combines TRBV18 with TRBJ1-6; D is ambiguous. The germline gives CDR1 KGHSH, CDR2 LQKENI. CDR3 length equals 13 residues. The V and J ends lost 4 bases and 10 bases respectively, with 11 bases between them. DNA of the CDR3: TGTGCCAGCTCACAAACTAACGGATCACCCCTCCACTTT. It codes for CASSQTNGSPLHF. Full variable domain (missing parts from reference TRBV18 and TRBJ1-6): NAGVMQNPRHLVRRRGQEARLRCSPMKGHSHVYWYRQLPEEGLKFMVYLQKENIIDESGMPKERFSAEFPKEGPSILRIQQVVRGDSAAYFCASSQTNGSPLHFGNGTRLTVT.

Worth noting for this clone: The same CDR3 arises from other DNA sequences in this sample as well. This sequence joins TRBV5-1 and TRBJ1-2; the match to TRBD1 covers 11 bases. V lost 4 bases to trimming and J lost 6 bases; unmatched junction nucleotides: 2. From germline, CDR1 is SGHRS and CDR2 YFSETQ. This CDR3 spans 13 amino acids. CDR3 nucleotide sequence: TGCGCCAGCAGCCTGGGACAGGGGGATGGCTACACCTTC. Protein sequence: CASSLGQGDGYTF. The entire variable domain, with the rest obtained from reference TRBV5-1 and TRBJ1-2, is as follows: KAGVTQTPRYLIKTRGQQVTLSCSPISGHRSVSWYQQTPGQGLQFLFEYFSETQRNKGNFPGRFSGRQFSNSRSEMNVSTLELGDSALYLCASSLGQGDGYTFGSGTRLTVV.

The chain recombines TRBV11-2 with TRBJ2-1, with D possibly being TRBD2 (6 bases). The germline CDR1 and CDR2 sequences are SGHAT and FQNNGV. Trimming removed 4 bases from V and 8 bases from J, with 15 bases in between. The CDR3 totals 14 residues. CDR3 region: CASSYTLASDEQFF. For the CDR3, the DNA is TGTGCCAGCAGCTATACCCTAGCGAGTGATGAGCAGTTCTTC.

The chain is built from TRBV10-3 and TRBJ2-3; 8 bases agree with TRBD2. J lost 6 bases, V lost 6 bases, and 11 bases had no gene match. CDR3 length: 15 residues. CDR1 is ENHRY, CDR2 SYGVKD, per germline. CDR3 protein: CAIRNSGTRLDTQYF. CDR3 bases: TGTGCCATCAGGAACTCCGGGACTAGACTCGATACGCAGTATTTT.

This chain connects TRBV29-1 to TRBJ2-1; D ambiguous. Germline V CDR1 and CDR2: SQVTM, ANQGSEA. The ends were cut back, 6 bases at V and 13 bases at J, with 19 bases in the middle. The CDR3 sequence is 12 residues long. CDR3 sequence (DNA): TGCAGCGTCCATACTGGGCGAGCCTGTCAGTTCTTC. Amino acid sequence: CSVHTGRACQFF.

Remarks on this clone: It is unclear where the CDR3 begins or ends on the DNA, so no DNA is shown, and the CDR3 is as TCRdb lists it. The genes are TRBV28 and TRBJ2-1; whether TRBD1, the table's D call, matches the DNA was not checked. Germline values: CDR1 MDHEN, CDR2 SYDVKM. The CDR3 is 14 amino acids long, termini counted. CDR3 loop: CASSSGTGGSEQFF.

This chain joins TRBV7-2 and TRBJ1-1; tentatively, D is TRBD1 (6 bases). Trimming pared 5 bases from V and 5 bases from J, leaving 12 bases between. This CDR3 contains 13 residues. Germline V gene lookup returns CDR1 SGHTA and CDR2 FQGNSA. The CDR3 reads CASSTGWGTEAFF. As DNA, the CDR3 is TGTGCCAGCAGCACAGGGTGGGGGACTGAAGCTTTCTTT.

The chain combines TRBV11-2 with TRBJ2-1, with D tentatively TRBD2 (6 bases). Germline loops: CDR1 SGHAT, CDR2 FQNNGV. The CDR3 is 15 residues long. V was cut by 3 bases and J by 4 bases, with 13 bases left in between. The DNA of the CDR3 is TGTGCCAGCAGCTTTGGACTAAGCGGGTACAATGAGCAGTTCTTC. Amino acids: CASSFGLSGYNEQFF.

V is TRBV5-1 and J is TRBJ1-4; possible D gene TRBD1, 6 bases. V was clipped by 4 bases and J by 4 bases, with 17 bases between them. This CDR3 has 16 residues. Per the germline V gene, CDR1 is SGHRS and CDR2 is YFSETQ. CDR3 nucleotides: TGCGCCAGCAGCACCGGCGCGGGGGCGCATAATGAAAAACTGTTTTTT. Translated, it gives CASSTGAGAHNEKLFF.

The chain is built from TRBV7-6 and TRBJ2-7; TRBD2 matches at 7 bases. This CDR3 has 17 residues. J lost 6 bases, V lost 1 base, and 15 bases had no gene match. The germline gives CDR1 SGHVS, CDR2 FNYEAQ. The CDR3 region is CASSLGAAGGSGSEQYF. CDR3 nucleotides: TGTGCCAGCAGCTTAGGTGCGGCGGGCGGGAGCGGAAGCGAGCAGTACTTC.

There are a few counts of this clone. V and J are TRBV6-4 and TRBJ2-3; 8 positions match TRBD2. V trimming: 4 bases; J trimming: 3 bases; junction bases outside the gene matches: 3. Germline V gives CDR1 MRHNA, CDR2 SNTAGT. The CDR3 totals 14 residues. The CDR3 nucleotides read TGTGCCAGCAGTGGAGTAGCGGGGACAGATACGCAGTATTTT. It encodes CASSGVAGTDTQYF.